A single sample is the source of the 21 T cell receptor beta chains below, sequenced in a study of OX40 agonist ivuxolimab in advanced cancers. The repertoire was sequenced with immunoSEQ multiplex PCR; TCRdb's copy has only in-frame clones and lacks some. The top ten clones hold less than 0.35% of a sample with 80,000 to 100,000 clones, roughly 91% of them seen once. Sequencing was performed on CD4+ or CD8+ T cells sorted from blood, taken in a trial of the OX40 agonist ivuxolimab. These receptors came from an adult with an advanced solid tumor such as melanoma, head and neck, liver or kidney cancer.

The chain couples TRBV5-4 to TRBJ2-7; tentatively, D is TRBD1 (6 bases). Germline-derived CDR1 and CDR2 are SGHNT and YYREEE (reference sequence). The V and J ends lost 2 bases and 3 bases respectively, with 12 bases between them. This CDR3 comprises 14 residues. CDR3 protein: CASSLNRADYEQYF. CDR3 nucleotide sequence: TGTGCCAGCAGCTTAAACAGGGCAGACTACGAGCAGTACTTC.

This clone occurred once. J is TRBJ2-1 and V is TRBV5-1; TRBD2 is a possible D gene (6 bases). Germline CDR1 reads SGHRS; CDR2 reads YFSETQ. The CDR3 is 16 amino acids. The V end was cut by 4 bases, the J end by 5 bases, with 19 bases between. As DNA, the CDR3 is TGCGCCAGCAGCATGGGACTCACCGAGGTGAACAATGAGCAGTTCTTC. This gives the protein CASSMGLTEVNNEQFF. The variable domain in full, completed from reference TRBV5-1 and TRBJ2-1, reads KAGVTQTPRYLIKTRGQQVTLSCSPISGHRSVSWYQQTPGQGLQFLFEYFSETQRNKGNFPGRFSGRQFSNSRSEMNVSTLELGDSALYLCASSMGLTEVNNEQFFGPGTRLTVL.

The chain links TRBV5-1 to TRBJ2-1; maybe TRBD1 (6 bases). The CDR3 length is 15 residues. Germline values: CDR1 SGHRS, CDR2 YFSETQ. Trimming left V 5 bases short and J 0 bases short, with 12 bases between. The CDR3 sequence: CASRYGTTSYNEQFF. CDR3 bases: TGCGCCAGCAGGTATGGGACAACCTCCTACAATGAGCAGTTCTTC. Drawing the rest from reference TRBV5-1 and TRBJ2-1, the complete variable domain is KAGVTQTPRYLIKTRGQQVTLSCSPISGHRSVSWYQQTPGQGLQFLFEYFSETQRNKGNFPGRFSGRQFSNSRSEMNVSTLELGDSALYLCASRYGTTSYNEQFFGPGTRLTVL.

The CDR3 bases are TGTGCCAGTAGTACCGGGACTAGCGGAGGGGAGACCCAGTACTTC. It is translated as CASSTGTSGGETQYF. V and J are TRBV19 and TRBJ2-5, with TRBD2 identical over 11 bases. The CDR3 length is 15 residues. CDR1 and CDR2 from the germline V gene are LNHDA and SQIVND (reference sequence). V dropped 4 bases and J dropped 5; count of bases not matched to a gene: 6.

CDR3 loop: CASRGWGNANTGELFF. In DNA, the CDR3 is TGTGCCAGTAGGGGGTGGGGAAACGCGAACACCGGGGAGCTGTTTTTT. The V and J genes are TRBV19 and TRBJ2-2; D uncertain. Deletions cut 6 bases from V and 0 bases from J, with 14 bases between. Germline-derived CDR1 and CDR2 are LNHDA and SQIVND (reference sequence). There are 16 residues in the CDR3.

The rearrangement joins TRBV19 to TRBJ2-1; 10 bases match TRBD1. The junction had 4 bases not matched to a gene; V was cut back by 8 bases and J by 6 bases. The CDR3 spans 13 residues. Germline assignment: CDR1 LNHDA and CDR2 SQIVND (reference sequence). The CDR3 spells CASSGQGRNEQFF. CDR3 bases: TGTGCCAGTTCGGGACAGGGGCGCAATGAGCAGTTCTTC.

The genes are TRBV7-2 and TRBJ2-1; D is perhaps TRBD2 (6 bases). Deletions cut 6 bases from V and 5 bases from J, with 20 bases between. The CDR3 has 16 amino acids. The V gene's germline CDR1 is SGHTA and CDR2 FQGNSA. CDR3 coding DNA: TGTGCCAGCAGAACGAGGAGGGCGGCGGAGGACAATGAGCAGTTCTTC. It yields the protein CASRTRRAAEDNEQFF. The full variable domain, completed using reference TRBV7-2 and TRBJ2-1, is GAGVSQSPSNKVTEKGKDVELRCDPISGHTALYWYRQSLGQGLEFLIYFQGNSAPDKSGLPSDRFSAERTGGSVSTLTIQRTQQEDSAVYLCASRTRRAAEDNEQFFGPGTRLTVL.

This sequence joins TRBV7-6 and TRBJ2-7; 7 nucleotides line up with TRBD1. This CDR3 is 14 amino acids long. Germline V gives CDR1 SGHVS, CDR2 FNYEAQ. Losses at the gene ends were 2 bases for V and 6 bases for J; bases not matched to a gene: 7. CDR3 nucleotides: TGTGCCAGCAGCTTATCCGGACAGGCTTCCGAGCAGTACTTC. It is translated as CASSLSGQASEQYF.

For the CDR3, the DNA is TGCGCCAGCAGGAATTCCCCCGGGACGTCTTATGGCTACACCTTC. Its translation is CASRNSPGTSYGYTF. The chain combines TRBV5-1 with TRBJ1-2, with a tentative D call TRBD1 (5 bases). CDR1 SGHRS and CDR2 YFSETQ come from the germline V gene. The CDR3 is 15 amino acids. The V and J ends lost 5 bases and 5 bases respectively, with 19 bases between them.

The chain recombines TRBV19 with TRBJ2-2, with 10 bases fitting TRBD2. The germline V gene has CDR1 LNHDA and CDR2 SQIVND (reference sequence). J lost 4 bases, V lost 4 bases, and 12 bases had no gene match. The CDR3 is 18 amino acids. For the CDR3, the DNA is TGTGCCAGTAGTAGGAAAAGCGGGAGGGTCGGCGGCACCGGGGAGCTGTTTTTT. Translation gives CASSRKSGRVGGTGELFF.

The CDR3 is CASSLGGASSGSRLAKNIQYF. The CDR3 DNA reads as TGTGCCAGCAGCTTAGGAGGGGCGAGTAGCGGGAGCCGGCTAGCCAAAAACATTCAGTACTTC. The chain links TRBV7-8 to TRBJ2-4; 9 positions agree with TRBD2. This CDR3 is 21 amino acids long. Per the germline V gene, CDR1 is SGHVS and CDR2 is FQNEAQ. The J segment lost 0 bases and the V segment lost 1 base, leaving 16 bases of the junction unmatched.

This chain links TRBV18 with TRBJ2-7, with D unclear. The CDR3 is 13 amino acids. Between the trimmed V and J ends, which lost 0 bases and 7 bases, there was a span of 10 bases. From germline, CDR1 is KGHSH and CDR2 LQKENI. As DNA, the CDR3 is TGTGCCAGCTCACCACCGCGGAGTGGGGAGCAGTACTTC. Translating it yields CASSPPRSGEQYF.

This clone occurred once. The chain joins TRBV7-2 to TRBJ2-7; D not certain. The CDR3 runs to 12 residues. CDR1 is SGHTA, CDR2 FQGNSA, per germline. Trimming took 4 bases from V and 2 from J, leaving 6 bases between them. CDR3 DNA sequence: TGTGCCAGCAGCTCCTCGGCCTACGAGCAGTACTTC. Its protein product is CASSSSAYEQYF.

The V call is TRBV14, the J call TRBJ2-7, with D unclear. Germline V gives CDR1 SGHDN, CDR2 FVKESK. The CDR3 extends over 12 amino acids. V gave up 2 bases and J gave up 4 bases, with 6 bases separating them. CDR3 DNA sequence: TGTGCCAGCAGCCAATTTATTTACGAGCAGTACTTC. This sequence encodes CASSQFIYEQYF.

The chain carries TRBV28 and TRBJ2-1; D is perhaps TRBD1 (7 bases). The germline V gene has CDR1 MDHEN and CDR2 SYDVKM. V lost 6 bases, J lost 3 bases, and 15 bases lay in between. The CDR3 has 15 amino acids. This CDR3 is CASRRAQGGYNEQFF. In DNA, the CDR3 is TGTGCCAGCAGGAGAGCGCAGGGGGGCTACAATGAGCAGTTCTTC.

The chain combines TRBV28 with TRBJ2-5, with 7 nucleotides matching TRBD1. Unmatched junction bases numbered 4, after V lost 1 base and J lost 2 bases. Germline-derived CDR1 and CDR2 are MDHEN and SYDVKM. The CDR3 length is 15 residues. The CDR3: CASSLSGTDQETQYF. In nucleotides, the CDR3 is TGTGCCAGCAGTTTATCCGGGACAGATCAAGAGACCCAGTACTTC.

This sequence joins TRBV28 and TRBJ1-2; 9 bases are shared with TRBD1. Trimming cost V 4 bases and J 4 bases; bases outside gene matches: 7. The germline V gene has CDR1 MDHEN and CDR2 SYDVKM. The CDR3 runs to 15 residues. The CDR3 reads CASSSQRTGAYGYTF. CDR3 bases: TGTGCCAGCAGTTCCCAGCGGACAGGGGCCTATGGCTACACCTTC.

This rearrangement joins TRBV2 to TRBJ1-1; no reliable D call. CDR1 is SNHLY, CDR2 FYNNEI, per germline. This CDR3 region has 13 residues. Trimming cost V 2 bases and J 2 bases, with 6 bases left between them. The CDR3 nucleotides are TGTGCCAGCAGTGAACGGGGAAACACTGAAGCTTTCTTT. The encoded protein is CASSERGNTEAFF. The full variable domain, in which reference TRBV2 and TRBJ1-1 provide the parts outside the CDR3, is EPEVTQTPSHQVTQMGQEVILRCVPISNHLYFYWYRQILGQKVEFLVSFYNNEISEKSEIFDDQFSVERPDGSNFTLKIRSTKLEDSAMYFCASSERGNTEAFFGQGTRLTVV.

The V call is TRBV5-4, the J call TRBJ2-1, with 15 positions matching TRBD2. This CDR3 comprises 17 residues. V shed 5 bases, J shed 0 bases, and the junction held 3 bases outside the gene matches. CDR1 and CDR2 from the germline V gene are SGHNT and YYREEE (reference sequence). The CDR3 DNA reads TGTGCCAGCAGACCGGGACTAGCGGGGGGCTCCTACAATGAGCAGTTCTTC. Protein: CASRPGLAGGSYNEQFF.

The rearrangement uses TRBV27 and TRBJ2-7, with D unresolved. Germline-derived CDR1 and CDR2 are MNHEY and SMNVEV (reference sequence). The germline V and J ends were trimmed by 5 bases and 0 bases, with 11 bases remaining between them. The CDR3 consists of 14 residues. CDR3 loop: CASSIRRSSYEQYF. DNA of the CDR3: TGTGCCAGCAGTATCCGCCGGAGCTCCTACGAGCAGTACTTC.

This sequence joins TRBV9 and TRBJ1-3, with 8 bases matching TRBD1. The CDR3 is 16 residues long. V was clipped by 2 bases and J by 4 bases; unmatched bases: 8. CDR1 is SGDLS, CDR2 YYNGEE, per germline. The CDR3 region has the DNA TGTGCCAGCAGCGTTTTACCAGGGGGCGGCGGAAACACCATATATTTT. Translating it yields CASSVLPGGGGNTIYF.